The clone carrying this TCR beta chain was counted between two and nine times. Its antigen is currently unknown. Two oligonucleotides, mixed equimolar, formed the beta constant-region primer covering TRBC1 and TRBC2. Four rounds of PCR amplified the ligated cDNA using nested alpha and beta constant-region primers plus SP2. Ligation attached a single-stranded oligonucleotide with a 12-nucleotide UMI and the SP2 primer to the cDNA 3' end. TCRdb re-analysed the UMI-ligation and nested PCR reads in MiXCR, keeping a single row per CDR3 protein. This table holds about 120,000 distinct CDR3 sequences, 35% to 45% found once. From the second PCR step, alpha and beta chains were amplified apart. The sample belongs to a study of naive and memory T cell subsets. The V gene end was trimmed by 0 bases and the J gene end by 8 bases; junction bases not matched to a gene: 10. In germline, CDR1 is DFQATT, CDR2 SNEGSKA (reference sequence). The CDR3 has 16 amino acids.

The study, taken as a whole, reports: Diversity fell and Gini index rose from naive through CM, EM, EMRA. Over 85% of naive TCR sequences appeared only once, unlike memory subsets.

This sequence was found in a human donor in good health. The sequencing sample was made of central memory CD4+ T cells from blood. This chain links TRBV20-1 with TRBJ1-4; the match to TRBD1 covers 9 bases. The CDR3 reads CSAREDSGTGREKLFF. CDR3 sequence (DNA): TGCAGTGCTAGAGAGGATTCCGGGACAGGGAGAGAAAAACTGTTTTTT.